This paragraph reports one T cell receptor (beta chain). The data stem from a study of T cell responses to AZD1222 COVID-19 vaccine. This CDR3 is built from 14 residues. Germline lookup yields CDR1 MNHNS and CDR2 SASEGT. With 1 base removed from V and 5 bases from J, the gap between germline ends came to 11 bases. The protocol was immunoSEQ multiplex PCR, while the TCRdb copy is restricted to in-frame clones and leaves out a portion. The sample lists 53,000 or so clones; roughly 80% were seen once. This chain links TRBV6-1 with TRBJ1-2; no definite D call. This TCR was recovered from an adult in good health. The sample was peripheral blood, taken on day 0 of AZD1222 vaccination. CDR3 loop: CASSEGDTRYGYTF. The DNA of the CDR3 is TGTGCCAGCAGTGAAGGGGATACACGATATGGCTACACCTTC.